The T cell receptor beta chain described here comes from a study of cytomegalovirus exposure and HLA in healthy donors. Whole-study findings and limits: TCR beta chain V- and J-gene trimming was linked, in a later analysis, to a missense variant in DCLRE1C. TCR beta chains associated with HLA were, in a later analysis, more clonally expanded than equally common others. The study had only CMV serostatus as immune exposure information. In vitro checks showed that three CMV-associated chains really do target CMV antigens.

The PCR contained 60 Vbeta and 13 Jbeta primers. Sequenced by immunoSEQ multiplex PCR; TCRdb stores in-frame clones only, minus some. Of 160,000 or so clones in the sample, approximately 86% were seen once. As regards this clone: Its antigen remains unidentified.

V gave up 1 base and J gave up 8 bases, with 14 bases separating them. The germline CDR1 and CDR2 sequences are SGHDN and FVKESK. The length of the CDR3 is 14 residues. Input material: PBMCs. The clonotype comes from a woman under 30 in good health and CMV-seronegative. The V gene is TRBV14, the J gene TRBJ1-2; the D gene is possibly TRBD1 (5 bases). CDR3 region: CASSQVTRAGGYTF. The CDR3 nucleotides read TGTGCCAGCAGCCAAGTCACCAGGGCGGGAGGCTACACCTTC.